Shown below are 21 T cell receptor beta chains from a single sample sequenced in a study of cytomegalovirus exposure and HLA in healthy donors. The PCR was carried out with 60 Vbeta primers and 13 Jbeta primers. The table came from immunoSEQ multiplex PCR; TCRdb's copy has only in-frame clones and leaves some out. The repertoire consists of around 140,000 clones, with roughly 73% occurring once and the leading ten covering around 1%. The sequencing input was PBMCs. These TCRs come from a male donor in good health and CMV-seronegative.

The V gene is TRBV27, the J gene TRBJ2-3; no firm D call. Trimming left V 0 bases short and J 3 bases short, with 4 bases between. The CDR3 length is 13 residues. Germline V gene lookup returns CDR1 MNHEY and CDR2 SMNVEV (reference sequence). The CDR3 coding sequence is TGTGCCAGCAGTTTATCCAGGACAGATACGCAGTATTTT. This codes for CASSLSRTDTQYF.

V usage is TRBV19 and J usage is TRBJ1-5; possible D gene TRBD1, 5 bases. Deletions cut 7 bases from V and 1 base from J, with 11 bases between. Looked up from germline, CDR1 is LNHDA and CDR2 is SQIVND (reference sequence). This CDR3 contains 14 residues. The CDR3 sequence is CASTRGTSNQPQHF. In DNA, the CDR3 is TGTGCCAGTACGCGGGGGACGAGCAATCAGCCCCAGCATTTT.

This chain uses TRBV19 with TRBJ2-3, with 7 bases aligning to TRBD1. V lost 2 bases, J lost 5 bases, and 10 bases stayed unmatched. Germline lookup yields CDR1 LNHDA and CDR2 SQIVND (reference sequence). CDR3 length: 16 residues. Here the CDR3 reads CASSISRQGLVDTQYF. The CDR3 DNA is TGTGCCAGTAGTATATCGAGACAGGGTTTAGTAGATACGCAGTATTTT.

The chain uses TRBV11-2 and TRBJ2-7; tentative D call: TRBD1 (6 bases). V dropped 5 bases and J dropped 2 bases, with 25 bases sitting between them. Per the germline V gene, CDR1 is SGHAT and CDR2 is FQNNGV. This CDR3 spans 18 amino acids. CDR3 sequence (DNA): TGTGCCAGCAGCCCCGATAGGGCAATACAGGGATCTCCCTACGAGCAGTACTTC. Translation gives CASSPDRAIQGSPYEQYF. The full variable domain, its missing parts supplied by reference TRBV11-2 and TRBJ2-7, is EAGVAQSPRYKIIEKRQSVAFWCNPISGHATLYWYQQILGQGPKLLIQFQNNGVVDDSQLPKDRFSAERLKGVDSTLKIQPAKLEDSAVYLCASSPDRAIQGSPYEQYFGPGTRLTVT.

This chain uses TRBV6-6 with TRBJ2-5, with D possibly matching TRBD1 (6 bases). There are 12 residues in the CDR3. CDR1 MNHNY and CDR2 SVGAGI come from the germline V gene (reference sequence). The V end lost 8 bases, the J end lost 5 bases, and 12 bases lay between the germline ends. CDR3 sequence reads: CASYAGAETQYF. In nucleotides, the CDR3 is TGTGCCAGCTATGCAGGGGCCGAGACCCAGTACTTC.

This clone was counted a single time. DNA for the CDR3: TGCGCCAGCAGCTCGGACAGGTTGGGCACTGAAGCTTTCTTT. Its protein product is CASSSDRLGTEAFF. This sequence joins TRBV5-1 and TRBJ1-1; TRBD1 matches at 7 bases. Germline V gives CDR1 SGHRS, CDR2 YFSETQ. V lost 3 bases and J lost 4; bases outside the gene matches: 6. The CDR3 runs to 14 residues. Full variable domain (missing parts from reference TRBV5-1 and TRBJ1-1): KAGVTQTPRYLIKTRGQQVTLSCSPISGHRSVSWYQQTPGQGLQFLFEYFSETQRNKGNFPGRFSGRQFSNSRSEMNVSTLELGDSALYLCASSSDRLGTEAFFGQGTRLTVV.

The chain couples TRBV15 to TRBJ2-1; the D is unclear. Germline V lookup: CDR1 LNHNV, CDR2 YYDKDF (reference sequence). Between the trimmed V and J ends, which lost 1 base and 1 base, there was a span of 8 bases. This CDR3 comprises 15 residues. The CDR3: CATSRGQASYNEQFF. For the CDR3, the DNA is TGTGCCACCAGCAGAGGCCAGGCGTCCTACAATGAGCAGTTCTTC.

The chain has TRBV27 and TRBJ2-7, with TRBD2 as a possible D gene (8 bases). The CDR3 consists of 18 residues. Trimming pared 7 bases from V and 1 base from J, leaving 26 bases between. The V gene's germline CDR1 is MNHEY and CDR2 SMNVEV (reference sequence). Here the CDR3 DNA reads TGTGCCAGCACCTTAAGGGGACTAGGCGGGACAGCTTCCTACGAGCAGTACTTC. It specifies CASTLRGLGGTASYEQYF.

The rearrangement links TRBV7-2 to TRBJ1-1, with a weak D call TRBD1 (5 bases). CDR1 is SGHTA, CDR2 FQGNSA, per germline. V was clipped by 4 bases and J by 0 bases, with 12 bases between them. This CDR3 spans 15 amino acids. This chain's CDR3 is CASSWGGEMNTEAFF. In DNA, the CDR3 is TGTGCCAGCAGCTGGGGGGGGGAGATGAACACTGAAGCTTTCTTT.

This chain uses TRBV5-1 with TRBJ1-4; 10 nucleotides match TRBD1. CDR3 size: 14 residues. The trim removed 0 bases at V and 8 bases at J, leaving 1 base unmatched. Germline V lookup: CDR1 SGHRS, CDR2 YFSETQ. CDR3 sequence: CASSLGQGAEKLFF. As DNA, the CDR3 is TGCGCCAGCAGCTTGGGACAGGGGGCCGAAAAACTGTTTTTT.

This clone was recorded a few times. The CDR3 DNA sequence: TGCGCCAGCAGCCCCGTAGGGACACCGGTTGATACGCAGTATTTT. This gives the protein CASSPVGTPVDTQYF. This chain joins TRBV5-1 and TRBJ2-3, with D perhaps matching TRBD1 (6 bases). This CDR3 is built from 15 residues. The V end lost 4 bases, the J end lost 6 bases, and 18 bases lay between the germline ends. The germline V gene encodes CDR1 SGHRS and CDR2 YFSETQ.

V is TRBV11-2 and J is TRBJ2-1; weak D call: TRBD2 (5 bases). Per the germline V gene, CDR1 is SGHAT and CDR2 is FQNNGV. The V gene lost 6 bases and the J gene lost 6 bases, with 15 bases spanning the gap. This CDR3 is 14 amino acids long. In DNA form, the CDR3 reads TGTGCCAGCAGGCTAGAGGTACGGGGCAATGAGCAGTTCTTC. Protein: CASRLEVRGNEQFF. Drawing the rest from reference TRBV11-2 and TRBJ2-1, the complete variable domain is EAGVAQSPRYKIIEKRQSVAFWCNPISGHATLYWYQQILGQGPKLLIQFQNNGVVDDSQLPKDRFSAERLKGVDSTLKIQPAKLEDSAVYLCASRLEVRGNEQFFGPGTRLTVL.

The chain carries TRBV6-5 and TRBJ1-3; 12 bases fit TRBD1. The CDR3 extends over 15 amino acids. Germline loops: CDR1 MNHEY, CDR2 SVGAGI. V shed 5 bases, J shed 4 bases, and the junction held 3 bases outside the gene matches. The CDR3 spells CASSRDRGLGNTIYF. CDR3 DNA sequence: TGTGCCAGCAGTAGGGACAGGGGGCTAGGAAACACCATATATTTT.

V is TRBV23-1 and J is TRBJ2-7, with TRBD1 matching over 8 bases. TRBV23-1 is annotated as an ORF whose role is uncertain. The length of the CDR3 is 14 residues. Trimming took 2 bases from V and 9 from J; bases not matched to a gene: 9. CDR3 nucleotides: TGCGCCAGCAGTCAAAAGGAGGACAGGGCCGGGCAGTACTTC. Encoded protein: CASSQKEDRAGQYF.

The chain carries TRBV7-9 and TRBJ2-1; no clear D. CDR1 is SEHNR and CDR2 is FQNEAQ in the germline V gene (reference sequence). The CDR3 consists of 14 residues. V lost 5 bases and J 8 bases, leaving 16 bases between the germline ends. The CDR3 loop reads CASSLNFPGDEQFF. In nucleotides, the CDR3 is TGTGCCAGCAGCCTAAATTTCCCAGGCGATGAGCAGTTCTTC.

V and J are TRBV6-1 and TRBJ2-5; possible D gene TRBD2, 7 bases. V gave up 6 bases and J gave up 4 bases, with 15 bases separating them. The CDR3 is 14 amino acids. Germline-derived CDR1 and CDR2 are MNHNS and SASEGT. CDR3 sequence reads: CASRGGGAGETQYF. DNA of the CDR3: TGTGCCAGCAGGGGAGGGGGGGCGGGAGAGACCCAGTACTTC.

The chain is built from TRBV11-2 and TRBJ2-7, with D possibly being TRBD1 (6 bases). Germline CDR1 SGHAT, CDR2 FQNNGV. Deletions cut 5 bases from V and 5 bases from J, with 25 bases between. The CDR3 extends over 17 amino acids. The CDR3 sequence: CASSPTTRQAQVHEQYF. Here the CDR3 DNA reads TGTGCCAGCAGCCCTACTACTCGACAGGCCCAAGTTCACGAGCAGTACTTC.

The CDR3 sequence is CASTPTGLGGELFF. CDR3 nucleotides: TGTGCCAGCACCCCGACAGGGTTAGGCGGGGAGCTGTTTTTT. This chain connects TRBV6-6 to TRBJ2-2; 7 bases are a match to TRBD1. Germline CDR1 and CDR2: MNHNY and SVGAGI (reference sequence). This CDR3 is built from 14 residues. J lost 7 bases, V lost 7 bases, and 9 bases had no gene match.

Notes on this clone: Different DNA sequences within this sample yield the same CDR3. The chain has TRBV6-5 and TRBJ1-6; D call uncertain. Deletions cut 2 bases from V and 0 bases from J, with 8 bases between. The CDR3 is 16 amino acids. Germline loops: CDR1 MNHEY, CDR2 SVGAGI. CDR3 sequence reads: CASSYEGSSYNSPLHF. CDR3 nucleotide sequence: TGTGCCAGCAGTTACGAGGGCAGCTCCTATAATTCACCCCTCCACTTT.

The CDR3 spells CASSSRLADYNEQFF. The CDR3, as DNA: TGTGCCAGCAGCTCAAGGCTAGCGGACTACAATGAGCAGTTCTTC. The chain recombines TRBV7-8 with TRBJ2-1; 7 bases map to TRBD2. Germline loops: CDR1 SGHVS, CDR2 FQNEAQ. V dropped 4 bases and J dropped 3; count of bases not matched to a gene: 6. This CDR3 is built from 15 residues.

This clone was observed once. This chain uses TRBV2 with TRBJ2-2; 8 bases are shared with TRBD2. This CDR3 spans 13 amino acids. Germline lookup yields CDR1 SNHLY and CDR2 FYNNEI. V dropped 8 bases and J dropped 3; count of bases not matched to a gene: 2. The CDR3 spells CASLAGHTGELFF. Written as DNA, the CDR3 is TGTGCCAGCCTAGCGGGCCACACCGGGGAGCTGTTTTTT. The whole variable domain, filled in from reference TRBV2 and TRBJ2-2, reads EPEVTQTPSHQVTQMGQEVILRCVPISNHLYFYWYRQILGQKVEFLVSFYNNEISEKSEIFDDQFSVERPDGSNFTLKIRSTKLEDSAMYFCASLAGHTGELFFGEGSRLTVL.